This TCR beta chain was profiled in a study of shared clonotypes between healthy human individuals. Study-wide context: The cohort had two women and a few men, ages 18 to 49. The study's findings and limits: Read depth was anticipated to influence clonotype sharing among donors.

As to this clone: Its specificity is unknown. Other DNA sequences in the sample encode the same CDR3.

All of the donors resided in Nashville, Tennessee, and each was a Caucasian adult. The assay was immunoSEQ multiplex PCR, and TCRdb's table has in-frame clones only and misses some. Here the sample spans fewer than 3 million clones, approximately 90% being singletons. This CDR3 is 12 amino acids long. The V end was cut by 2 bases, the J end by 5 bases, with 3 bases between. Germline CDR1 and CDR2: SGHTA and FQGNSA. V gene TRBV7-2 combines with J gene TRBJ2-2, with no clear D. This TCR came from a man younger than 30 in good health. Some clones in this sample may be carry-over from other donors' samples. Input material: naive CD4+ T cells from PBMCs. As for subset: CD45RA+ positively selected. The CDR3 region has the DNA TGTGCCAGCAGCTTATTAACCGGGGAGCTGTTTTTT. This sequence encodes CASSLLTGELFF. The full variable domain, in which reference TRBV7-2 and TRBJ2-2 provide the parts outside the CDR3, is GAGVSQSPSNKVTEKGKDVELRCDPISGHTALYWYRQSLGQGLEFLIYFQGNSAPDKSGLPSDRFSAERTGGSVSTLTIQRTQQEDSAVYLCASSLLTGELFFGEGSRLTVL.